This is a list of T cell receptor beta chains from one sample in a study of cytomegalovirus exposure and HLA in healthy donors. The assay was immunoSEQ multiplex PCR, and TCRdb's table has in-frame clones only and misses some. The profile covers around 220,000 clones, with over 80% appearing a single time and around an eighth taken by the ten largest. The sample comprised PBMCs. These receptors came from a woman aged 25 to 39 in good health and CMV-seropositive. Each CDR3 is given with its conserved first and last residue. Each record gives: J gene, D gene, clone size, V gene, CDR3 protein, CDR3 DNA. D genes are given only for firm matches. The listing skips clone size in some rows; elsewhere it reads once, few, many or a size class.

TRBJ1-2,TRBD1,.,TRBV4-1,CASSPTTGMGYGYTF,TGCGCCAGCAGCCCAACGACAGGGATGGGCTATGGCTACACCTTC
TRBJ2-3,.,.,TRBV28,CASSPSNTDTQYF,TGTGCCAGCAGTCCGAGCAACACAGATACGCAGTATTTT
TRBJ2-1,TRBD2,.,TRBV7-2,CASTHQVGLAGDNEQFF,TGTGCCAGCACCCACCAGGTGGGACTAGCGGGGGACAATGAGCAGTTCTTC
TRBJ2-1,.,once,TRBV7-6,CASSQRKYNEQFF,TGTGCCAGCAGCCAACGTAAATACAATGAGCAGTTCTTC
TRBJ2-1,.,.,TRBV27,CASSLSSGEQFF,TGTGCCAGCAGTTTATCATCGGGTGAGCAGTTCTTC
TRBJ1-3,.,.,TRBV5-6,CASSLVGGTAGNTIYF,TGTGCCAGCAGCTTGGTAGGGGGAACGGCTGGAAACACCATATATTTT
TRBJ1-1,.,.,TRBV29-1,CSVARDTTEAFF,TGCAGCGTTGCCCGGGACACCACTGAAGCTTTCTTT
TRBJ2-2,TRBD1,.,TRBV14,CASSQGQGWTGELFF,TGTGCCAGCAGCCAAGGACAGGGGTGGACCGGGGAGCTGTTTTTT
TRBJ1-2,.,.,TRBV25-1,CASSDLFQEGYGYTF,TGTGCCAGCAGTGATCTTTTTCAGGAGGGCTATGGCTACACCTTC
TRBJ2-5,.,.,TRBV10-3,CAIGAGGDETQYF,TGTGCCATCGGGGCGGGTGGGGACGAGACCCAGTACTTC
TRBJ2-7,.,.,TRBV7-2,CASSAFNQGTHEQYF,TGTGCCAGCAGCGCTTTTAATCAGGGGACCCACGAGCAGTACTTC
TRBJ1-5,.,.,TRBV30,CAWSVAEVNQPQHF,TGTGCCTGGAGTGTAGCTGAAGTCAATCAGCCCCAGCATTTT
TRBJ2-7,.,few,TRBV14,CASSQVGYEQYF,TGTGCCAGCAGCCAAGTGGGCTACGAGCAGTACTTC
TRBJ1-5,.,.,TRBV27,CASSTYTGANQPQHF,TGTGCCAGCAGTACCTACACAGGTGCCAATCAGCCCCAGCATTTT
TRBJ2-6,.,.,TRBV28,CASSPDLRTESYSGANVLTF,TGTGCCAGCAGCCCTGACCTAAGGACGGAAAGTTACTCTGGGGCCAACGTCCTGACTTTC
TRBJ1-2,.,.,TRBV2,CASSDNGNYGYTF,TGTGCCAGCTCCGATAACGGGAACTATGGCTACACCTTC
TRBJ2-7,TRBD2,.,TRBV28,CASISSGYEQYF,TGTGCCAGCATTTCTAGCGGCTACGAGCAGTACTTC
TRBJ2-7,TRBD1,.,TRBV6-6,CASRPHNGDRTYEQYF,TGTGCCAGCAGACCTCATAACGGGGACAGAACCTACGAGCAGTACTTC
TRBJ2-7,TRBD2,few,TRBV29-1,CSAALGGHTKAYEQYF,TGCAGCGCGGCCCTGGGAGGGCACACGAAGGCCTACGAGCAGTACTTC
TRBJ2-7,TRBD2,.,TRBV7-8,CASKRLAGPYEQYF,TGTGCCAGCAAAAGACTAGCGGGACCCTACGAGCAGTACTTC
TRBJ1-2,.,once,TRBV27,CASRRTGGGYGYTF,TGTGCCAGCCGAAGAACAGGAGGGGGCTATGGCTACACCTTC
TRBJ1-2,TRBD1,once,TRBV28,CASSLRGRANYGYTF,TGTGCCAGCAGTTTGAGGGGGCGAGCTAACTATGGCTACACCTTC
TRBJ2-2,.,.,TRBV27,CASSFGTTNTGELFF,TGTGCCAGCAGCTTCGGGACAACGAACACCGGGGAGCTGTTTTTT
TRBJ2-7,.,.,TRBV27,CASSATPNQYEQYF,TGTGCCAGCAGTGCGACCCCTAACCAGTACGAGCAGTACTTC
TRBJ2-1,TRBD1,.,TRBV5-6,CASSPQGNEQFF,TGTGCCAGCAGCCCACAGGGGAATGAGCAGTTCTTC
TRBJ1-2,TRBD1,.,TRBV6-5,CASSLDRSHYGYTF,TGTGCCAGCAGTTTGGACAGGTCCCATTATGGCTACACCTTC
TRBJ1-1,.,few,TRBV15,CATSSGLTNTEAFF,TGTGCCACCAGCTCGGGGCTGACGAACACTGAAGCTTTCTTT
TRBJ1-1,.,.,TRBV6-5,CASSYSSVAEAFF,TGTGCCAGCAGTTACTCCTCGGTAGCTGAAGCTTTCTTT
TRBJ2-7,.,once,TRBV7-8,CASSSPGRTGFYEQYF,TGTGCCAGCAGCTCCCCGGGCCGAACAGGGTTCTACGAGCAGTACTTC
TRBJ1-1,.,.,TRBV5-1,CASSLGGLRATEAFF,TGCGCCAGCAGCTTGGGAGGTTTGAGGGCCACTGAAGCTTTCTTT
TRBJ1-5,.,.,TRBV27,CASSSRDKRHQPQHF,TGTGCCAGCAGTTCCCGGGACAAAAGACATCAGCCCCAGCATTTT
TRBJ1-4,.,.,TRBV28,CASSLGSGVTNEKLFF,TGTGCCAGCAGTTTAGGAAGTGGGGTGACTAATGAAAAACTGTTTTTT
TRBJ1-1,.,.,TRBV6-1,CASSPGGSMNTEAFF,TGTGCCAGCAGCCCGGGGGGGTCTATGAACACTGAAGCTTTCTTT
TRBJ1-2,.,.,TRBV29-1,CSVSTGSNYGYTF,TGCAGCGTCTCGACGGGCTCTAACTATGGCTACACCTTC
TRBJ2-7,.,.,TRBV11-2,CASSLASRSDEQYF,TGTGCCAGCAGCCTCGCTAGTAGATCAGACGAGCAGTACTTC
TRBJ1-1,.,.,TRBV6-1,CASSEEGGATEAFF,TGTGCCAGCAGTGAAGAAGGAGGGGCGACTGAAGCTTTCTTT
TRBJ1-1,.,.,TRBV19,CASSIGVFLHTEAFF,TGTGCCAGTAGTATTGGGGTATTCCTTCACACTGAAGCTTTCTTT
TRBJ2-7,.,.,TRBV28,CASSSLRRGFSNEQYF,TGTGCCAGCAGTTCTTTACGCAGGGGATTCAGTAACGAGCAGTACTTC
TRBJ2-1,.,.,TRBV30,CAWSDNSGLEQFF,TGTGCCTGGAGTGATAATTCGGGCCTAGAGCAGTTCTTC
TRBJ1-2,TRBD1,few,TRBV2,CASSDGDRSPGYTF,TGTGCCAGCAGTGATGGGGACAGGAGCCCTGGCTACACCTTC
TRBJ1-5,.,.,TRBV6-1,CASSEIRGAHQPQHF,TGTGCCAGCAGTGAAATTCGAGGGGCGCACCAGCCCCAGCATTTT
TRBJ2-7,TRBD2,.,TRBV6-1,CASSSEAGSSYEQYF,TGTGCCAGCAGTTCAGAAGCGGGAAGCTCCTACGAGCAGTACTTC